This T cell receptor (beta chain) is drawn from a study of T cells in Graves' hyperthyroidism and ophthalmopathy. Amplification of TCR beta CDR3 regions used RNA as the template. First-round RT-PCR of the TCR CDR3 relied on the HTBI primer set. TCRdb independently ran MiXCR on the multiplex PCR reads; one entry per CDR3 protein. The top ten clones hold around 34% of a sample with approximately 300,000 distinct CDR3 sequences, 15% to 20% of them seen once. This clonotype is a singleton in its sample. Uncontrolled infections, other autoimmune diseases, pregnancy or lactation led to exclusion of patients. Germline assignment: CDR1 SGHTA and CDR2 FQGTGA. The CDR3 is 18 residues long. The V and J ends lost 8 bases and 2 bases, in that order; junction bases with no gene match: 16.

V is TRBV7-3 and J is TRBJ2-2, with TRBD2 identical over 8 bases. The sequenced material came from blood. The TCR sequence derives from a man aged 30 to 39 with Graves' hyperthyroidism. CDR3 loop: CASLPLRGGTRNTGELFF. The CDR3 DNA follows: TGTGCCAGCCTACCCCTCCGGGGGGGGACTAGAAACACCGGGGAGCTGTTTTTT.